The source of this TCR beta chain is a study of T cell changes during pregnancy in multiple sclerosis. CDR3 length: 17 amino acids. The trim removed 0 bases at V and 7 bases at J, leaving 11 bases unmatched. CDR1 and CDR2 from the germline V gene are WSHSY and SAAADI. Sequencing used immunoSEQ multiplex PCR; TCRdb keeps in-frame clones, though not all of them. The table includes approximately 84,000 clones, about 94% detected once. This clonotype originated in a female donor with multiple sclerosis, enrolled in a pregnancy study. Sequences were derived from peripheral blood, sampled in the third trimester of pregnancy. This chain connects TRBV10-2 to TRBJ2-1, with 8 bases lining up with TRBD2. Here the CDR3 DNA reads TGCGCCAGCAGTGAGTCGCCCCCGGGGGGGGATCGTAATGAGCAGTTCTTC. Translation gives CASSESPPGGDRNEQFF.